This T cell receptor beta chain was sequenced during a study of neoadjuvant anti-PD-1 for oral cavity cancer (dated by TCRdb to the early 2020s). As for the study more broadly: Before curative-intent surgical resection, most patients were given three to four biweekly doses of nivolumab at 3 mg/kg. Responders were defined as patients with complete response, partial response or stable disease by RECIST 1.1; non-responders were defined as patients with progression. Patients without progression received a fourth nivolumab dose around day 43 and underwent definitive surgical resection on days 50-56. A roughly 30% response rate was observed in the parent correlative cohort, in which about a dozen patients were included.

The germline V gene (reference sequence) yields GTSNPN for CDR1 and SVGIG for CDR2. V drops 5 bases and J drops 0 bases, leaving 8 bases in between. Reading from cysteine to phenylalanine, the CDR3 counts 13 amino acids. Left in the record is the CDR3 DNA by itself, 39 bases read in frame from the first base. Note on this clone: The clone's antigen remains unknown. Base qualities are not recorded, but no much larger clone differs from it by a single base.

What the time point label conveys for this sample: after neoadjuvant nivolumab, at surgical resection. None of the patients had received prior systemic or radiation treatment, and all were newly diagnosed with stage II-IVA oral cavity squamous cell carcinoma. The cohort was made up of patients with locally advanced, HPV-negative oral cavity squamous cell carcinoma. No culture maintenance or expansion was done, as the peripheral blood mononuclear cells went straight to analysis. Samples came from a longitudinal correlative study of a single-arm phase II trial of neoadjuvant nivolumab in oral cavity squamous cell carcinoma. Subject-matched pre- and post-treatment PBMCs and tumors from three responders and three non-responders underwent genomic DNA-based TCRbeta sequencing. Peripheral blood mononuclear cells were collected before nivolumab treatment and again after treatment, at the time of surgery. Genomic DNA was isolated from PBMCs using the Maxwell RSC DNA from Cells kit.

Overall study outcomes, separate from this receptor: Higher pretreatment blood TCRbeta clonality and lower post-treatment tumor TCRbeta clonality were correlated with higher pretreatment blood Treg/Th17 ratios. After neoadjuvant nivolumab, T cell clonality (Gini index) in PBMCs was significantly higher in non-responders than in responders. Only a few patients per response group were included in the TCR analyses, and the authors called for validation in larger cohorts.

PBMC libraries used mostly around 0.5 ug of input genomic DNA for deep sequencing, with six replicates per sample. The immunoSEQ hsTCRbeta kit was used to prepare TCRbeta libraries, following the manufacturer's instructions. An Illumina NovaSeq 6000 S4 flow cell was used to sequence the final libraries, which had first been combined to 3 nM. Concerning the study's data processing: Raw data preprocessing and quality control were performed with the immunoSEQ Analyzer. The analysis was restricted to productive rearrangements, with each unique CDR3 amino acid sequence defining a clonotype. Repertoire clonality was estimated as the Gini-Simpson index, which was calculated using the R package tcR. Student's t test was used to compare Gini indices, while Pearson correlation assessed associations with tumor size change. Entries here come from immuneACCESS through TCRdb and include only in-frame sequences with V and J called. Some clones fail to appear in such tables; in the studies checked, an unresolved V gene covers under half of the shortfall, and the cause of the remainder is unknown. V, J and clone size are those of that table, while D and trimming were read from the DNA. The sample yields 13,000 to 15,000 clones; 60% to 85% were counted once. Of the sample, about 3% is held by the ten largest clones.

The chain links TRBV30 with TRBJ1-5; no D gene can be assigned with confidence. This sequence was found in a person aged 35-80 years with oral cavity squamous cell carcinoma. Sequencing used PBMCs, obtained after nivolumab (anti-PD-1) treatment. The CDR3 amino acid sequence is: CAWRLASNQPQHF. The DNA sequence reads TGTGCCTGGCGACTCGCTAGCAATCAGCCCCAGCATTTT.